A selection of T cell receptor beta chains follows, all from one sample in a study of OX40 agonist ivuxolimab in advanced cancers. Assay used: immunoSEQ multiplex PCR; TCRdb lists only in-frame clones, some missing. The table includes some 100,000 clones, around nine tenths detected once. The source material was CD4+ or CD8+ T cells sorted from blood, sampled in a trial of the OX40 agonist ivuxolimab. Source of these receptors: an adult with an advanced solid tumor such as melanoma, head and neck, liver or kidney cancer. The CDR3 runs from the conserved cysteine through the conserved F or W. The D gene is left open where the match is weak.

D gene	V gene	J gene	CDR3 protein	CDR3 DNA
TRBD1	TRBV11-3	TRBJ1-1	CASSLGQGGTEAFF	TGTGCCAGCAGCCTTGGGCAGGGGGGAACTGAAGCTTTCTTT
TRBD2	TRBV5-1	TRBJ2-1	CASSALAGTLDEQFF	TGCGCCAGCAGCGCCCTAGCGGGGACCCTCGATGAGCAGTTCTTC
TRBD2	TRBV10-1	TRBJ2-7	CASWGGFGYEQYF	TGCGCCAGCTGGGGGGGTTTCGGGTACGAGCAGTACTTC
TRBD2	TRBV6-1	TRBJ2-3	CASSQGGGSTDTQYF	TGTGCCAGCAGCCAAGGCGGGGGGAGCACAGATACGCAGTATTTT
.	TRBV30	TRBJ2-7	CAWTGSSYEQYF	TGTGCCTGGACAGGGAGCTCCTACGAGCAGTACTTC
.	TRBV5-1	TRBJ1-2	CASSFGRGQLYTF	TGCGCCAGCAGCTTTGGCCGGGGTCAACTCTACACCTTC
.	TRBV13	TRBJ1-3	CASSSYGNTIYF	TGTGCCAGCAGCTCCTACGGAAACACCATATATTTT
TRBD2	TRBV11-2	TRBJ2-5	CASSLAGGPGTQYF	TGTGCCAGCAGCTTAGCGGGAGGGCCGGGGACCCAGTACTTC
.	TRBV6-5	TRBJ2-7	CASSYSGGGGQDEQYF	TGTGCCAGCAGTTACTCAGGGGGGGGCGGTCAAGACGAGCAGTACTTC
.	TRBV7-9	TRBJ1-6	CASSLDRGGNSPLHF	TGTGCCAGCAGCTTAGACCGAGGAGGGAATTCACCCCTCCACTTT
.	TRBV9	TRBJ1-1	CASSVVPENTEAFF	TGTGCCAGCAGCGTAGTTCCCGAAAACACTGAAGCTTTCTTT
.	TRBV9	TRBJ1-1	CASSVFIEENTEAFF	TGTGCCAGCAGCGTATTTATAGAGGAGAACACTGAAGCTTTCTTT
TRBD1	TRBV7-9	TRBJ1-1	CASSLSWDRAKNTEAFF	TGTGCCAGCAGCTTAAGTTGGGACAGGGCCAAGAACACTGAAGCTTTCTTT